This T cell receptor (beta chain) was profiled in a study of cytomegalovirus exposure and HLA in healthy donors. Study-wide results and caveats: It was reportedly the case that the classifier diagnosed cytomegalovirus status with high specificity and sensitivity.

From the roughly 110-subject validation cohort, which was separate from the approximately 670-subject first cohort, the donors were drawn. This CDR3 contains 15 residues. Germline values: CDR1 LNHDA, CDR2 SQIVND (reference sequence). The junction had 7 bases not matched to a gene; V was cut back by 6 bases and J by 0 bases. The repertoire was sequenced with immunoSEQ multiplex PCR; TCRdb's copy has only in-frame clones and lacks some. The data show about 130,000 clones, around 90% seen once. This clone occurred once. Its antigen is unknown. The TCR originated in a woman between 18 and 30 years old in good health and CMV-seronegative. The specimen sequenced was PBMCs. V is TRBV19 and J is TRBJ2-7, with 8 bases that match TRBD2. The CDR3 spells CASSRTTSASYEQYF. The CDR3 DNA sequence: TGTGCCAGTAGCCGTACGACTAGCGCCTCCTACGAGCAGTACTTC.